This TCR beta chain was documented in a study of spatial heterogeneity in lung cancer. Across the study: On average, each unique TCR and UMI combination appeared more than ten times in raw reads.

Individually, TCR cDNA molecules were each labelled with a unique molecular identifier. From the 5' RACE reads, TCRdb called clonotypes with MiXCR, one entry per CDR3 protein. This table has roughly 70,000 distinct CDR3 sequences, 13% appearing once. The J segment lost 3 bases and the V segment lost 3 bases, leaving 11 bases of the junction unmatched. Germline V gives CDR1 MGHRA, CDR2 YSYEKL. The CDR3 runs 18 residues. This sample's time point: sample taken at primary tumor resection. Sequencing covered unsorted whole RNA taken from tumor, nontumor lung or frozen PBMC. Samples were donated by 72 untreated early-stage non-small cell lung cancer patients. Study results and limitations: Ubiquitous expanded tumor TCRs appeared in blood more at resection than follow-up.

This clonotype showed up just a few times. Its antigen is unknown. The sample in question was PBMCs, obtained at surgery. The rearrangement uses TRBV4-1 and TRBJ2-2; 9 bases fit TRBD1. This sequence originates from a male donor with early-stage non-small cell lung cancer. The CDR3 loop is CASSQWAGDRGDTGELFF. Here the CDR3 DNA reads TGCGCCAGCAGCCAGTGGGCAGGAGACAGGGGGGACACCGGGGAGCTGTTTTTT.